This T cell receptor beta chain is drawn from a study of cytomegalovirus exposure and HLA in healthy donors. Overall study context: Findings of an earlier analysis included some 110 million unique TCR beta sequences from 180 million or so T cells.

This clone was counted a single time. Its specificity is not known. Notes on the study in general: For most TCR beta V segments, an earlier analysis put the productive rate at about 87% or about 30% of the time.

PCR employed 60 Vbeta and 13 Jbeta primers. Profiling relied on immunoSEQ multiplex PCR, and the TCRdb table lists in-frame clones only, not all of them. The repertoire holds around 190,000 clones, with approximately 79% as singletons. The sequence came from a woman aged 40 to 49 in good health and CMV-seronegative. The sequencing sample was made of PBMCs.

CDR3: CASSLGVGGTNYGYTF. In nucleotides, the CDR3 is TGTGCCAGCAGCTTAGGGGTAGGGGGTACTAACTATGGCTACACCTTC. The J gene is TRBJ1-2, the V gene TRBV7-2; possible D gene TRBD1, 6 bases. The length of the CDR3 is 16 residues. Germline V gene sequence: CDR1 SGHTA, CDR2 FQGNSA. Trimming shortened V by 1 base and J by 0 bases, and 12 bases separated the two germline ends.